Listed here are 22 T cell receptor beta chains from one sample, sequenced in a study of blood T cells in healthy people across ages. Primers used in a second PCR of roughly 7 to 11 cycles were a sample-barcoded 5' primer and a J-beta primer mix. TCRdb independently ran MiXCR on the 5' RACE reads; one entry per CDR3 protein. The sample holds hundreds of thousands of distinct CDR3 sequences, less than 35% seen once. Sample: blood. The receptors were sampled from a woman older than 75 in good health.

This clonotype showed up many times. This chain links TRBV2 with TRBJ2-6; D gene unclear. V gave up 4 bases and J gave up 2 bases, with 6 bases separating them. The CDR3 spans 14 residues. Germline V lookup: CDR1 SNHLY, CDR2 FYNNEI. This chain's CDR3 is CASSVVAGANVLTF. As DNA, the CDR3 is TGTGCCAGCAGTGTGGTGGCTGGGGCCAACGTCCTGACTTTC.

Worth noting for this clonotype: The junction shows a germline mismatch at one end, possibly a read error. The rearrangement links TRBV5-1 to TRBJ2-7, with D tentatively TRBD1 (6 bases). This CDR3 region has 15 residues. Germline V gives CDR1 SGHRS, CDR2 YFSETQ. CDR3 residues: CASSLGGQSSYEQYF. CDR3 DNA: TGTGCCAGCAGTTTAGGAGGACAGTCCTCCTACGAGCAGTACTTC. Drawing the rest from reference TRBV5-1 and TRBJ2-7, the complete variable domain is KAGVTQTPRYLIKTRGQQVTLSCSPISGHRSVSWYQQTPGQGLQFLFEYFSETQRNKGNFPGRFSGRQFSNSRSEMNVSTLELGDSALYLCASSLGGQSSYEQYFGPGTRLTVT.

The chain carries TRBV29-1 and TRBJ2-4; D unresolved. The CDR3 runs to 11 residues. The germline CDR1 and CDR2 sequences are SQVTM and ANQGSEA. V lost 0 bases and J 15 bases, leaving 12 bases between the germline ends. CDR3 nucleotide sequence: TGCAGCGTTGAAGATCTGTTTATGTTGTACTTC. Amino acid sequence: CSVEDLFMLYF.

The gene calls are TRBV7-9 and TRBJ2-1; TRBD2 matches at 7 bases. Looked up from germline, CDR1 is SEHNR and CDR2 is FQNEAQ (reference sequence). The V segment lost 5 bases and the J segment 0 bases; nucleotides outside the gene matches: 7. The CDR3 is 16 amino acids. The CDR3 here is CASSGPGGSSYNEQFF. CDR3 bases: TGTGCCAGCAGCGGTCCTGGCGGGAGCTCCTACAATGAGCAGTTCTTC. The full variable domain, completed using reference TRBV7-9 and TRBJ2-1, is DTGVSQNPRHKITKRGQNVTFRCDPISEHNRLYWYRQTLGQGPEFLTYFQNEAQLEKSRLLSDRFSAERPKGSFSTLEIQRTEQGDSAMYLCASSGPGGSSYNEQFFGPGTRLTVL.

There are many counts of this clonotype. The CDR3 region has the DNA TGCGCCAGCAGCGCCCGGGACAGTGCCTACGAGCAGTACTTC. Its protein product is CASSARDSAYEQYF. The J gene is TRBJ2-7, the V gene TRBV5-1, with 7 bases that match TRBD1. The J segment lost 2 bases and the V segment lost 4 bases, leaving 6 bases of the junction unmatched. The CDR3 spans 14 residues. Germline lookup yields CDR1 SGHRS and CDR2 YFSETQ.

This clonotype was detected only once. The rearrangement joins TRBV12-3 or TRBV12-4 to TRBJ2-7; D not resolved. V gave up 4 bases and J gave up 0 bases, with 13 bases separating them. The CDR3 extends over 15 amino acids. DNA of the CDR3: TGTGCCAGCAGTTCCCCGGCAGCTAGCTCCTACGAGCAGTACTTC. Translation: CASSSPAASSYEQYF.

The V and J genes are TRBV9 and TRBJ2-4; D perhaps matches TRBD2 (6 bases). The length of the CDR3 is 18 residues. Germline loops: CDR1 SGDLS, CDR2 YYNGEE. V dropped 4 bases and J dropped 1 base, with 21 bases sitting between them. The CDR3 loop reads CASSPRFNGGVAKNIQYF. DNA of the CDR3: TGTGCCAGCAGCCCCAGATTCAACGGCGGGGTGGCCAAAAACATTCAGTACTTC.

On this clonotype itself: A read error is possible here, since a much larger clone lies one base away. DNA for the CDR3: TGCAGTGCTAGGATACCCACTAGGGATGAAAAACGGTTTTTT. This codes for CSARIPTRDEKRFF. The rearrangement links TRBV20-1 to TRBJ1-4, with D uncertain. The germline V gene has CDR1 DFQATT and CDR2 SNEGSKA (reference sequence). The CDR3 length is 14 residues.

The chain couples TRBV7-9 to TRBJ1-6, with 8 bases that match TRBD1. Germline V gene lookup returns CDR1 SEHNR and CDR2 FQNEAQ (reference sequence). This CDR3 contains 15 residues. V dropped 6 bases and J dropped 7; count of bases not matched to a gene: 8. The CDR3 nucleotides read TGTGCCAGCAGTCCACAGGGGGAATGGAATTCACCCCTCCACTTT. This sequence encodes CASSPQGEWNSPLHF. The full variable domain, completed using reference TRBV7-9 and TRBJ1-6, is DTGVSQNPRHKITKRGQNVTFRCDPISEHNRLYWYRQTLGQGPEFLTYFQNEAQLEKSRLLSDRFSAERPKGSFSTLEIQRTEQGDSAMYLCASSPQGEWNSPLHFGNGTRLTVT.

The V gene is TRBV5-1, the J gene TRBJ2-1, with no clear D. This CDR3 comprises 14 residues. Deletions cut 0 bases from V and 6 bases from J, with 10 bases between. Germline loops: CDR1 SGHRS, CDR2 YFSETQ. CDR3 coding DNA: TGCGCCAGCAGCTTGGCGAACACTGCCAATGAGCAGTTCTTC. Amino acid sequence: CASSLANTANEQFF.

This clonotype showed up just a few times. This chain connects TRBV6-5 to TRBJ2-6; TRBD1 matches at 12 bases. The CDR3 loop spans 18 amino acids. J was trimmed by 3 bases and V by 7 bases; bases with no gene match: 10. Germline CDR1 reads MNHEY; CDR2 reads SVGAGI. DNA for the CDR3: TGTGCCAGCATGTTCCGGGACAGGGGGCGTAGTGGGGCCAACGTCCTGACTTTC. Residues: CASMFRDRGRSGANVLTF.

This clonotype was seen ten or more times. This sequence joins TRBV5-1 and TRBJ2-7; perhaps D is TRBD1 or TRBD2 (5 bases each). This CDR3 comprises 14 residues. Germline CDR1 and CDR2: SGHRS and YFSETQ. Trimming pared 3 bases from V and 0 bases from J, leaving 10 bases between. The CDR3 coding sequence is TGCGCCAGCAGCTCCAGGGAGAGCTCCTACGAGCAGTACTTC. Amino acids: CASSSRESSYEQYF.

Turning to this clonotype: A much larger clonotype is one base distant, so this may be a read error. The gene calls are TRBV28 and TRBJ1-6; TRBD1 matches at 7 bases. The CDR3 extends over 13 amino acids. Germline-derived CDR1 and CDR2 are MDHEN and SYDVKM. The CDR3 nucleotides read TGTACCAGCTTCCGACAGGGAAATTCACCCCTCCACTTT. Translation gives CTSFRQGNSPLHF.

This clonotype has only a few counts. This may be a read error, as it is one base from a much larger clone. The chain couples TRBV6-2 or TRBV6-3 to TRBJ2-7, with TRBD1 identical over 11 bases. The CDR3 length is 15 residues. The germline V gene has CDR1 MNHEY and CDR2 SVGEGT. The J segment lost 7 bases and the V segment lost 5 bases, leaving 10 bases of the junction unmatched. CDR3 coding DNA: TGTGCCAGCAGTCGGGGACAGGGGGGCTACAATGAGCAGTACTTC. Translated, it gives CASSRGQGGYNEQYF.

The CDR3, as DNA: TGCAGCGTTGGGGGTGGGATCACAGATACGCAGTATTTT. Its translation is CSVGGGITDTQYF. V gene TRBV29-1 combines with J gene TRBJ2-3; D remains unclear. Germline CDR1 SQVTM, CDR2 ANQGSEA. The CDR3 length is 13 residues. Trimming removed 4 bases from V and 2 bases from J, with 10 bases in between.

To note about this clonotype: Possible read error: a much larger clone is one base away. The chain uses TRBV7-2 and TRBJ1-2, with TRBD1 identical over 7 bases. CDR1 and CDR2 from the germline V gene are SGHTA and FQGNSA. V lost 8 bases to trimming and J lost 7 bases; unmatched junction nucleotides: 13. This CDR3 spans 14 amino acids. Here the CDR3 DNA reads TGTGCCAGCCGGGACAGACCTTTCGATTGTGGCTACACCTTC. Translated, it gives CASRDRPFDCGYTF.

This clonotype turned up a few times. This could be a read error, since a much larger clone is one nucleotide away. The V gene is TRBV15, the J gene TRBJ2-5; D not certain. The J call may be mistaken, given a closer DNA end match to TRBJ2-1. CDR1 is LNHNV, CDR2 YYDKDF, per germline (reference sequence). This CDR3 has 13 amino acids. CDR3 nucleotide sequence: TGTGCCACCAGCAGAGTAGACCAAGAGACCCAGTTCTTC. It encodes CATSRVDQETQFF.

This clonotype was picked up many times. The genes are TRBV6-5 and TRBJ2-5; no clear D. The V gene's germline CDR1 is MNHEY and CDR2 SVGAGI. CDR3 length: 12 amino acids. Trimming cost V 6 bases and J 5 bases, with 10 bases left between them. In DNA form, the CDR3 reads TGTGCCAGCAGAGCTGCCTCGGAGACCCAGTACTTC. Its translation is CASRAASETQYF.

The chain uses TRBV30 and TRBJ2-7, with TRBD2 matching over 8 bases. The CDR3 covers 16 residues. Losses at the gene ends were 2 bases for V and 2 bases for J; bases not matched to a gene: 11. The germline V gene has CDR1 GTSNPN and CDR2 SVGIG (reference sequence). For the CDR3, the DNA is TGTGCCTGGAGTCAGACTAGCGCCATTTACACCTACGAGCAGTACTTC. Amino acids: CAWSQTSAIYTYEQYF.

This clonotype appeared many times. V is TRBV5-5 and J is TRBJ2-7, with TRBD1 matching 7 bases. Unmatched junction bases numbered 7, after V lost 2 bases and J lost 2 bases. The CDR3 loop spans 15 amino acids. The germline CDR1 and CDR2 sequences are SGHKS and YYEKEE (reference sequence). The CDR3 DNA follows: TGTGCCAGCAGCTTCCGGACAGGCTTTACCTACGAGCAGTACTTC. It yields the protein CASSFRTGFTYEQYF.

The sample holds many counts of this clonotype. This sequence joins TRBV7-8 and TRBJ1-1; tentatively, D is TRBD1 (6 bases). The V gene lost 5 bases and the J gene lost 0 bases, with 13 bases spanning the gap. This CDR3 has 15 residues. Germline V gives CDR1 SGHVS, CDR2 FQNEAQ. The CDR3 DNA reads as TGTGCCAGCAGCCCCCAGACAGGAGTGAACACTGAAGCTTTCTTT. Translating it yields CASSPQTGVNTEAFF.

This clonotype was counted at least ten times. This sequence joins TRBV6-1 and TRBJ2-1; 9 bases fit TRBD2. Germline CDR1 is MNHNS and CDR2 is SASEGT. V lost 3 bases and J lost 5; bases outside the gene matches: 8. The CDR3 is 16 amino acids. CDR3 DNA sequence: TGTGCCAGCAGTGAGTTCGTCCTAGCGGGGAACAATGAGCAGTTCTTC. Protein product: CASSEFVLAGNNEQFF.